This T cell receptor beta chain was sequenced for a study of tumor and adjacent non-tumor tissue in lung cancer. Background on the study: Aged about 31 to 85 years, patients included nine to ten men and 5 women with stage I to III disease.

Overall study findings and caveats: Tumor TCR diversity, when higher, was linked to shorter survival. Tumor tissue had significantly higher TCR diversity than normal lung. Tumor repertoires had a smaller top 100 clone share than normal lung.

Three rounds of nested PCR, following a modified ARM-PCR protocol, produced the TCRbeta library. MiXCR, applied by TCRdb to the multiplex PCR reads, yields one record per CDR3 protein. The data show 50,000 to 70,000 distinct CDR3 sequences, around 61% seen once. This CDR3 has 13 residues. Germline assignment: CDR1 KGHDR and CDR2 SFDVKD. V shed 4 bases and J shed 7 bases, with 12 bases lying between them. The template was RNA from unsorted bulk tissue. The normal lung tissue was taken more than 3 cm from the tumor edge. At least ten counts were recorded for this clonotype. Its antigen is undetermined. This TCR was recovered from a man in his 70s with non-small cell lung cancer. V is TRBV24-1 and J is TRBJ2-5; D is perhaps TRBD2 (5 bases). The sample was distant non-tumor lung tissue. The DNA of the CDR3 is TGTGCCACCAGTGAAGTAGCGTTAGGGACCCAGTACTTC. Amino acid sequence: CATSEVALGTQYF.